This note documents a single T cell receptor beta chain sequence. Its antigen remains unknown. These data originate in a study of vaccination effects on CD4 cells after COVID-19. About the study: Post-vaccine sampling occurred a median 72 days after the second dose. General study findings and limits: Late after vaccination, infection- and vaccine-induced clones showed marked clonal contraction.

Between the trimmed V and J ends, which lost 4 bases and 1 base, there was a span of 9 bases. Germline loops: CDR1 SGHRS, CDR2 YFSETQ. The CDR3 is 14 amino acids. Profiling relied on immunoSEQ multiplex PCR, and the TCRdb table lists in-frame clones only, not all of them. The data contain about 73,000 clones, approximately 73% of them singletons. With around ten days of culture completed, CD4+ T cells were isolated. Either the BNT162b2 or mRNA-1273 vaccine was given to participants in two doses. In the cultures, half the medium was exchanged for IL-2 medium on days 3 and 7. The specimen was CD4+ T cells from PBMCs cultured without peptide, collected after COVID-19 vaccination. The chain joins TRBV5-1 to TRBJ1-3, with D perhaps matching TRBD1 (5 bases). The sequence was obtained from a human donor who received a COVID-19 vaccine. CDR3 loop: CASSQGLSGNTIYF. The CDR3 nucleotides are TGCGCCAGCAGCCAGGGTTTATCTGGAAACACCATATATTTT.